Below are 5 T cell receptor beta chains sequenced from a single sample in a study of shared clonotypes between healthy human individuals. Here immunoSEQ multiplex PCR was the method, and the copy in TCRdb shows in-frame clones only, minus some. This table has about 1 million clones, 70% to 80% appearing once. Sequencing was carried out using memory CD4+ T cells sorted from blood. Subset noted: CD45RA-negative fraction. The origin of the receptors is a man younger than 35 in good health.

This clone occurred a few times. The chain couples TRBV11-2 to TRBJ1-2; TRBD1 matches 7 bases. Unmatched junction bases numbered 5, after V lost 5 bases and J lost 2 bases. The CDR3 sequence is 14 residues long. Germline-derived CDR1 and CDR2 are SGHAT and FQNNGV. CDR3 coding DNA: TGTGCCAGCAGCACCGACAGGGTCAACTATGGCTACACCTTC. Translation: CASSTDRVNYGYTF.

There are a few counts of this clone. The rearrangement links TRBV10-3 to TRBJ2-7; TRBD2 agrees at 10 bases. The CDR3 consists of 16 residues. V was pared by 4 bases and J by 4 bases, with 10 bases of the junction left unmatched. In germline, CDR1 is ENHRY, CDR2 SYGVKD. The CDR3 region is CAISARTSGSTYEQYF. CDR3 DNA: TGTGCCATCAGTGCCAGGACTAGCGGATCAACTTACGAGCAGTACTTC.

The CDR3 loop is CASSFRAGELFF. Here the CDR3 DNA reads TGTGCCAGCAGTTTTAGGGCCGGGGAGCTGTTTTTT. The rearrangement uses TRBV27 and TRBJ2-2, with D unclear. Germline values: CDR1 MNHEY, CDR2 SMNVEV (reference sequence). V was cut by 3 bases and J by 6 bases, with 5 bases left in between. The CDR3 totals 12 residues.

This clone was counted a few times. V usage is TRBV7-9 and J usage is TRBJ1-2; 10 bases are shared with TRBD1. The junction had 9 bases not matched to a gene; V was cut back by 8 bases and J by 3 bases. Germline V gene data show CDR1 as SEHNR and CDR2 as FQNEAQ (reference sequence). This CDR3 comprises 15 residues. Here the CDR3 DNA reads TGTGCCAGCCCTCCTACCGGGACAGGGGACTATGGCTACACCTTC. Translating it yields CASPPTGTGDYGYTF.

The chain is built from TRBV5-1 and TRBJ2-3; 13 nucleotides agree with TRBD2. There are 18 residues in the CDR3. V gave up 3 bases and J gave up 4 bases; unmatched junction bases: 11. The germline CDR1 and CDR2 sequences are SGHRS and YFSETQ. CDR3: CASSSGLLAGGRADTQYF. The CDR3 DNA reads as TGCGCCAGCAGCTCCGGTCTACTAGCGGGGGGGAGAGCAGATACGCAGTATTTT.